Presented here are 10 T cell receptor beta chains from one specimen sequenced in a study of T cell responses to AZD1222 COVID-19 vaccine. Method: immunoSEQ multiplex PCR; TCRdb's copy keeps in-frame clones and lacks some. The sample shows tens of thousands of clones, about four fifths of them seen only once. Sequenced here: peripheral blood, sampled 28 days after the second AZD1222 dose. The receptors shown here come from an adult who received the AZD1222 COVID-19 vaccine.

This chain uses TRBV5-1 with TRBJ1-2; 8 positions agree with TRBD1. Trimming took 4 bases from V and 4 from J; bases not matched to a gene: 9. CDR3 length equals 15 residues. Germline values: CDR1 SGHRS, CDR2 YFSETQ. The CDR3 loop is CASSPKTGGIYGYTF. The CDR3 nucleotides are TGCGCCAGCAGCCCAAAAACAGGGGGGATCTATGGCTACACCTTC.

The gene calls are TRBV5-4 and TRBJ1-2, with D perhaps TRBD1 (6 bases). CDR3 length: 15 residues. Germline V gives CDR1 SGHNT, CDR2 YYREEE (reference sequence). V gave up 5 bases and J gave up 5 bases, with 19 bases separating them. Written as DNA, the CDR3 is TGTGCCAGCAGTCCTAGGAATGGGGGCTCTTATGGCTACACCTTC. Amino acids: CASSPRNGGSYGYTF.

This clone was recorded only once. This chain uses TRBV4-1 with TRBJ1-5; 7 nucleotides line up with TRBD1. With 1 base clipped from V and 4 bases from J, the junction kept 4 bases outside the gene matches. The CDR3 has 15 amino acids. The germline V gene encodes CDR1 MGHRA and CDR2 YSYEKL. CDR3 amino acids: CASSQGNRGNQPQHF. CDR3 in DNA: TGCGCCAGCAGCCAAGGAAACAGGGGAAATCAGCCCCAGCATTTT.

The chain employs TRBV4-3 and TRBJ2-3; 8 bases are shared with TRBD2. The CDR3 consists of 16 residues. V trimming: 5 bases; J trimming: 2 bases; junction bases outside the gene matches: 9. Germline V gene data show CDR1 as LGHNA and CDR2 as YSLEER. The CDR3 region has the DNA TGCGCCAGCAGCTACAATTTAGCGGGATCCACAGATACGCAGTATTTT. Translation: CASSYNLAGSTDTQYF.

The V and J genes are TRBV5-5 and TRBJ2-5, with TRBD1 matching 11 bases. The CDR3 loop spans 13 amino acids. CDR1 is SGHKS and CDR2 is YYEKEE in the germline V gene (reference sequence). J was trimmed by 14 bases and V by 4 bases; bases with no gene match: 10. CDR3 sequence: CASSPGGQGATYF. The CDR3 region has the DNA TGTGCCAGCAGCCCGGGAGGACAGGGGGCTACATACTTC.

The genes are TRBV7-9 and TRBJ1-1; TRBD1 aligns across 7 bases. V lost 2 bases to trimming and J lost 5 bases; unmatched junction nucleotides: 5. The germline V gene encodes CDR1 SEHNR and CDR2 FQNEAQ (reference sequence). The CDR3 extends over 14 amino acids. In DNA, the CDR3 is TGTGCCAGCAGCTTATGGACAGGAGGTACTGAAGCTTTCTTT. Protein product: CASSLWTGGTEAFF.

The rearrangement uses TRBV3-1 (or the pseudogene TRBV3-2) and TRBJ1-6, with D hard to call. Germline CDR1 and CDR2: LGHDT and YNNKEL (reference sequence). Trimming took off 5 bases at V and 13 bases at J, with 12 bases between the two ends. The CDR3 has 12 residues. For the CDR3, the DNA is TGTGCCAGCAGCACGAAGCAAAGGCCCCTCCACTTT. Protein sequence: CASSTKQRPLHF.

The rearrangement joins TRBV6-4 to TRBJ1-1, with D unresolved. V shed 4 bases and J shed 7 bases, with 13 bases lying between them. The CDR3 has 13 amino acids. Germline CDR1 and CDR2: MRHNA and SNTAGT. CDR3 in amino acids: CASSVTPTGEAFF. Here the CDR3 DNA reads TGTGCCAGCAGTGTGACACCGACGGGTGAAGCTTTCTTT.

The V and J genes are TRBV7-8 and TRBJ1-4; the D is unclear. Trimming shortened V by 2 bases and J by 8 bases, and 15 bases separated the two germline ends. Germline CDR1 is SGHVS and CDR2 is FQNEAQ. The CDR3 extends over 15 amino acids. CDR3 in DNA: TGTGCCAGCAGCTTAAACGGGATCACGGGAGAAAAACTGTTTTTT. It yields the protein CASSLNGITGEKLFF.

The rearrangement joins TRBV12-3 or TRBV12-4 to TRBJ2-7; 9 bases agree with TRBD1. CDR3 length: 12 amino acids. Unmatched junction bases numbered 7, after V lost 5 bases and J lost 11 bases. The CDR3 is CASSPGTGREYF. The CDR3, as DNA: TGTGCCAGCAGTCCGGGGACAGGGCGCGAGTACTTC.